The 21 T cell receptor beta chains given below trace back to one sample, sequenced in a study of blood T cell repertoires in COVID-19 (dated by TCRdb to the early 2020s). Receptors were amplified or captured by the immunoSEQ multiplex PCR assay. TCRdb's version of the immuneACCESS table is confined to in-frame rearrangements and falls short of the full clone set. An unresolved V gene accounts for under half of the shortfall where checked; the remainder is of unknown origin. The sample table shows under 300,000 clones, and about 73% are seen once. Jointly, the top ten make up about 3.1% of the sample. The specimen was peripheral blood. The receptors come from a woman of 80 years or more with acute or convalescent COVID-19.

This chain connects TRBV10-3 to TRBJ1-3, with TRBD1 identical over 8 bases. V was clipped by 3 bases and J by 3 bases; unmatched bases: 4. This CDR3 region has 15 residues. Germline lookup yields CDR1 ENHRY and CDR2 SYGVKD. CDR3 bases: TGTGCCATCAGTGACCCGGGACAGGTTGGAAACACCATATATTTT. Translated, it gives CAISDPGQVGNTIYF.

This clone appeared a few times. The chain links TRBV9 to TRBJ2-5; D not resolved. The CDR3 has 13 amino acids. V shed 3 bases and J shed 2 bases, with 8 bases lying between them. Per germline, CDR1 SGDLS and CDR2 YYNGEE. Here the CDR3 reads CASSAQWQETQYF. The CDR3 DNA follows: TGTGCCAGCAGCGCCCAGTGGCAAGAGACCCAGTACTTC. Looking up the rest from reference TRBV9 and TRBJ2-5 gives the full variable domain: DSGVTQTPKHLITATGQRVTLRCSPRSGDLSVYWYQQSLDQGLQFLIQYYNGEERAKGNILERFSAQQFPDLHSELNLSSLELGDSALYFCASSAQWQETQYFGPGTRLLVL.

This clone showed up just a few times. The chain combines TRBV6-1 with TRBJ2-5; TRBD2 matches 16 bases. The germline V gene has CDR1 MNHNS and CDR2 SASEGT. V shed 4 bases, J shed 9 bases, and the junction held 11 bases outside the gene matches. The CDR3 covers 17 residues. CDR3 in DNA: TGTGCCAGCAGTGGGGGGACTAGCGGGAGGGCGATATTGGCCCAGTACTTC. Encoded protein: CASSGGTSGRAILAQYF.

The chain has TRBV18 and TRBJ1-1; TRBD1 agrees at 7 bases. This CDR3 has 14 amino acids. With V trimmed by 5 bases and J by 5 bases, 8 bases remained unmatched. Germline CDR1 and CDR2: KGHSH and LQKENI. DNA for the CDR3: TGTGCCAGCTCAGAAGTACAGGGGAGGACTGAAGCTTTCTTT. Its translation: CASSEVQGRTEAFF.

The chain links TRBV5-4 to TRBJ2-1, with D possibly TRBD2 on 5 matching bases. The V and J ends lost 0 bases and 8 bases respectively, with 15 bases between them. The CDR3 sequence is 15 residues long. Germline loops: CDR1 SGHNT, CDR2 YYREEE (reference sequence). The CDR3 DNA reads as TGTGCCAGCAGCTTGGATAGCGCCGATGGGTATGAGCAGTTCTTC. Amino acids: CASSLDSADGYEQFF.

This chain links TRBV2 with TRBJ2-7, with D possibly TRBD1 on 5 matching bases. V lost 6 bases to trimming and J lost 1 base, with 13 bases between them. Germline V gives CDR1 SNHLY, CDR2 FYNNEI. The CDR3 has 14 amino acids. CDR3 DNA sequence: TGTGCCAGCAGCATGGGGCAGTTATCCTACGAGCAGTACTTC. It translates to CASSMGQLSYEQYF.

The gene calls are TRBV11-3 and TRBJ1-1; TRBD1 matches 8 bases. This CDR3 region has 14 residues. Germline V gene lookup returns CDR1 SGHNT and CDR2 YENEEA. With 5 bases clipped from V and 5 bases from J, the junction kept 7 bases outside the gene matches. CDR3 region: CASSPGQGRTEAFF. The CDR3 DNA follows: TGTGCCAGCAGCCCCGGACAGGGAAGGACTGAAGCTTTCTTT.

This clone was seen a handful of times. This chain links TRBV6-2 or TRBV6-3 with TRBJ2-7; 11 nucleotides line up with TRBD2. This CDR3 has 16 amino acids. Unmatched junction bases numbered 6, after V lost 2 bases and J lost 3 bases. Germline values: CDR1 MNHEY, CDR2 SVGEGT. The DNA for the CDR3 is TGTGCCAGCAGTTACCTACCAACTAGCGGGGGCTACGAGCAGTACTTC. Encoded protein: CASSYLPTSGGYEQYF.

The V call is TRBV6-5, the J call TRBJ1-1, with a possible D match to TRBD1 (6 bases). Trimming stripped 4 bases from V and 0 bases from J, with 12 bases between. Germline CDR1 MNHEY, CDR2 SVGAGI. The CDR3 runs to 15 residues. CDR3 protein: CASSWGHDLNTEAFF. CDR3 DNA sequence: TGTGCCAGCAGTTGGGGACATGACTTGAACACTGAAGCTTTCTTT.

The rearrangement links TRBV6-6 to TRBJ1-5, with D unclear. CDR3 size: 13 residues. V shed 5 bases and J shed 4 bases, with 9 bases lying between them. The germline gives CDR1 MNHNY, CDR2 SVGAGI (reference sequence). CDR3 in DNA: TGTGCCAGCAGTGGAGATTTTAATCAGCCCCAGCATTTT. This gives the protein CASSGDFNQPQHF.

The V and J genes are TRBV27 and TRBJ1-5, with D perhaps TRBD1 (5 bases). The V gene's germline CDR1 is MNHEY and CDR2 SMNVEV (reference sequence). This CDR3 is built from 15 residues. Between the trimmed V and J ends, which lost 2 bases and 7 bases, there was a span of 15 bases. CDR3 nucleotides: TGTGCCAGCAGTTTAAATGGGGCTTTGAGGCAGCCCCAGCATTTT. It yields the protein CASSLNGALRQPQHF.

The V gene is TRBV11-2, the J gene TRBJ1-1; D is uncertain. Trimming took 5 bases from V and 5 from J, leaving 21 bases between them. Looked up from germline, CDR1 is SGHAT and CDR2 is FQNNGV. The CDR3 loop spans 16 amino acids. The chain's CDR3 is CASSKNIERGWTEAFF. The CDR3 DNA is TGTGCCAGCAGCAAAAACATAGAGCGTGGCTGGACTGAAGCTTTCTTT.

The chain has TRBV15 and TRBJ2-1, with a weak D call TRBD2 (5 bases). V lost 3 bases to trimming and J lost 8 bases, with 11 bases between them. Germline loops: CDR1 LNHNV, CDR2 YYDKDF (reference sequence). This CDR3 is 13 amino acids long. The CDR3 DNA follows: TGTGCCACCAGCAGGGAGGTACGGGATGAGCAGTTCTTC. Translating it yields CATSREVRDEQFF.

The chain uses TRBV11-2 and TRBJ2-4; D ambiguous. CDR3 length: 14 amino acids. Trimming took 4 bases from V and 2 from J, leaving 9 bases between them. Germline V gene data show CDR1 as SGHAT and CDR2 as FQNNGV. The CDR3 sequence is CASSSAGSKNIQYF. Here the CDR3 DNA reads TGTGCCAGCAGCTCAGCCGGGTCCAAAAACATTCAGTACTTC.

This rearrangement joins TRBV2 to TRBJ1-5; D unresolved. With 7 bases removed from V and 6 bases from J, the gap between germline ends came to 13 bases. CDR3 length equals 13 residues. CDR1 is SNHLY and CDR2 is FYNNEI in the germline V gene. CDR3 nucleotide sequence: TGTGCCAGCAATATGGGAGGCTCTCAGCCCCAGCATTTT. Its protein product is CASNMGGSQPQHF. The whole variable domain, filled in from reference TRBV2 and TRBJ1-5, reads EPEVTQTPSHQVTQMGQEVILRCVPISNHLYFYWYRQILGQKVEFLVSFYNNEISEKSEIFDDQFSVERPDGSNFTLKIRSTKLEDSAMYFCASNMGGSQPQHFGDGTRLSIL.

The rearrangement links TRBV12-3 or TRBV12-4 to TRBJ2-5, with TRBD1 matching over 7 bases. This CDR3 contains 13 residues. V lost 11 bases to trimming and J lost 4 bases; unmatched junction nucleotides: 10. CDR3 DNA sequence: TGTGCCTCAGCCACAGGGGTTGGAGAGACCCAGTACTTC. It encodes CASATGVGETQYF.

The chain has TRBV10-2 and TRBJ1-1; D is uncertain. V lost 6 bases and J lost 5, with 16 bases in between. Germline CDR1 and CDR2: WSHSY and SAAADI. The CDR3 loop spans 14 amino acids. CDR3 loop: CASREPASGTEAFF. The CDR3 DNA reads TGCGCCAGCAGGGAACCAGCCTCGGGGACTGAAGCTTTCTTT.

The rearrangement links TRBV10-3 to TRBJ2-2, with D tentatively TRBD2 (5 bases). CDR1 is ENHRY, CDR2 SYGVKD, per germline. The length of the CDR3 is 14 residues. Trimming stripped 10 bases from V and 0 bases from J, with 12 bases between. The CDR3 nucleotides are TGTGCCACCGGGGAGACGGCGAACACCGGGGAGCTGTTTTTT. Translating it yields CATGETANTGELFF.

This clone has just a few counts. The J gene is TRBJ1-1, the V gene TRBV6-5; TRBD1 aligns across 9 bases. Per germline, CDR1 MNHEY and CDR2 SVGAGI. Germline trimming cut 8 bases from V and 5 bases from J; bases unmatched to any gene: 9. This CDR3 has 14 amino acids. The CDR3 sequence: CASSLTGGETEAFF. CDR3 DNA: TGTGCCAGCTCTCTGACAGGGGGTGAGACTGAAGCTTTCTTT.

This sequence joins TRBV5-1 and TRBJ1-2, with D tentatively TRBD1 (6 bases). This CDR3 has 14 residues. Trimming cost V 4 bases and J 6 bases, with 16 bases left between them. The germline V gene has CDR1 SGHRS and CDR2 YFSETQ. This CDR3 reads CASSAASTGNGYTF. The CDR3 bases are TGCGCCAGCAGCGCAGCCTCAACAGGGAATGGCTACACCTTC.

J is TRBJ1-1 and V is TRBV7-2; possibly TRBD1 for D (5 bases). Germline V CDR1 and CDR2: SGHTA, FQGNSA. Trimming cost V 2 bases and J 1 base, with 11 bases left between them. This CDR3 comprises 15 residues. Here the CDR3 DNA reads TGTGCCAGCAGCTTAACTACTGACAGGAACACTGAAGCTTTCTTT. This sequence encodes CASSLTTDRNTEAFF.